The following is a T cell receptor (beta chain) sequence with its context. The same CDR3 is also encoded by other DNA sequences in this sample. Sequenced by immunoSEQ multiplex PCR; TCRdb stores in-frame clones only, minus some. The repertoire holds 65,000 to 75,000 clones, with around 74% as singletons. The source of the sample is a study of blood T cell repertoires in COVID-19. The CDR3 consists of 15 residues. CDR1 KGHDR and CDR2 SFDVKD come from the germline V gene. V lost 0 bases, J lost 10 bases, and 7 bases stayed unmatched. The source is a man in his 70s with acute or convalescent COVID-19. The sequenced sample was peripheral blood. The rearrangement links TRBV24-1 to TRBJ2-1; 8 bases fit TRBD2. The CDR3 DNA reads as TGTGCCACCAGTGATTTGCGGGGGGGGGCCTCGGAGCAGTTCTTC. It yields the protein CATSDLRGGASEQFF.